There are a few counts of the clone carrying this T cell receptor (beta chain). Its matching antigen is unknown. In TCRdb, the reads were re-called with MiXCR into one record per CDR3 protein. The sample yields around 180,000 distinct CDR3 sequences, over 25% seen once. The data were taken from a study of T cell repertoires in cytomegalovirus infection. Study context: Indications of both CMV infection and matching HLA type were provided by public TCR beta signatures.

Findings and limits, study-wide: Identification of carriers of CMV plus the relevant HLA was performed using cumulative public TCR beta family frequency. Across the ex vivo response, the dominant clonotypes were HLA-C-restricted CMV-specific TCR beta clonotypes.

The CDR3 is 14 residues long. Trimming left V 1 base short and J 7 bases short, with 13 bases between. Per the germline V gene, CDR1 is LGHNA and CDR2 is YSLEER. The sample comprised PBMCs. This clonotype was sampled from a human donor in good health (CMV status not recorded). Some clones in this sample may be carry-over from other donors' samples. The J gene is TRBJ1-1, the V gene TRBV4-3; D perhaps matches TRBD1 (5 bases). The CDR3 spells CASSQAARAYEAFF. The CDR3 nucleotides are TGCGCCAGCAGCCAAGCGGCCAGGGCCTATGAAGCTTTCTTT.